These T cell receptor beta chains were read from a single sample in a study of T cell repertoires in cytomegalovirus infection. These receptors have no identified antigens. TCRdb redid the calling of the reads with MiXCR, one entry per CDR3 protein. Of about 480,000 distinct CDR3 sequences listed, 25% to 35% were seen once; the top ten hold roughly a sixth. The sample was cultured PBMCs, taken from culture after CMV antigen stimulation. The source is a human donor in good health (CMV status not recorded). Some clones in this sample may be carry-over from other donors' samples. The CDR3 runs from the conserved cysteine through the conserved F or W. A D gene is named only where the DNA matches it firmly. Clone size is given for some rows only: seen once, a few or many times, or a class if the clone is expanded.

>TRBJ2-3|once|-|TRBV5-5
TGTGCCTCAAAGGACGAGGACAAAGGAGGATCCGATACGCAGTATTTT
CASKDEDKGGSDTQYF
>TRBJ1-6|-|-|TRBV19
TGTGCCAGTAGTGCCCAAGGGGGCTATAATTCACCCCTCCACTTT
CASSAQGGYNSPLHF
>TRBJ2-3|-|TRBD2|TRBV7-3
TGTGCCAGCAGCATGCTAGCGGGCGGAAACACAGATACGCAGTATTTT
CASSMLAGGNTDTQYF
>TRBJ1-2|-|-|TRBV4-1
TGCGCCAGCAGCCAAGATCCTACGGGGGACTATGGCTACACCTTC
CASSQDPTGDYGYTF
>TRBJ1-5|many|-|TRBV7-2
TGTGCCAGCAGCTCGGACAGTCGTAGCAATCAGCCCCAGCATTTT
CASSSDSRSNQPQHF
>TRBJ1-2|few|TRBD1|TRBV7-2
TGTGCCAGCAGACCCACAGGGGGTCAGGGCTACACCTTC
CASRPTGGQGYTF
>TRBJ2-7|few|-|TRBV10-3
TGTGCCATCAGTGACCTCGCCCGGGAGAGGGACGAGCAGTACTTC
CAISDLARERDEQYF
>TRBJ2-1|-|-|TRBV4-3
TGCGCCAGCAGCCAAGATTCGGCCCAGGGGCAGCAGTTCTTC
CASSQDSAQGQQFF
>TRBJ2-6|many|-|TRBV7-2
TGTGCCAGCAGCTTAGCCTTTACCCTTAGCTCTGGGGCCAACGTCCTGACTTTC
CASSLAFTLSSGANVLTF
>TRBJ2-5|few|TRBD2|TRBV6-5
TGTGCCAGCAGTAGGACTAGCGGGAGAGCTGAAGAGACCCAGTACTTC
CASSRTSGRAEETQYF
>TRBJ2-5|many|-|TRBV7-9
TGTGCCAGCAGCTTGAGGGCGGGGATGGAGACCCAGTACTTC
CASSLRAGMETQYF
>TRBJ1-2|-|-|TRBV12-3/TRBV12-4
TGTGCCAGCAGTGCTGGGACATATAATGGCTATGGCTACACCTTC
CASSAGTYNGYGYTF
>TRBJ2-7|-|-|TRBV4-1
TGCGCCAGCAGCCAAAGTGCAGGGAGAATCTACGAGCAGTACTTC
CASSQSAGRIYEQYF
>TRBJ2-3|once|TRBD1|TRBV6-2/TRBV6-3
TGTGCCAGCAGACGTCCCGACAGGGGTAGCACAGATACGCAGTATTTT
CASRRPDRGSTDTQYF
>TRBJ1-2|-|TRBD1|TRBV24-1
TGTGCCACCAGTGACTCTAAACAGGGGGGCTATGGCTACACCTTC
CATSDSKQGGYGYTF
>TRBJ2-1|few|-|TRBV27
TGTGCCAGCACACCAGGGACGCTGAGCTCCTACAATGAGCAGTTCTTC
CASTPGTLSSYNEQFF
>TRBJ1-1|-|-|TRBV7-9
TGTGCCAGCAGCTTAGCTCCATTCGGGGGTATAGGCACTGAAGCTTTCTTT
CASSLAPFGGIGTEAFF
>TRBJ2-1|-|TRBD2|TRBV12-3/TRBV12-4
TGTGCCAGCAGTCGGGCCGGGGTAGCGGGGGAAGAGCAGTTCTTC
CASSRAGVAGEEQFF
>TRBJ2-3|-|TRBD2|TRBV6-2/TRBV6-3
TGTGCCAGCAGCACATACCGGACTAGCGGGAGAGGAGCGACAGATACGCAGTATTTT
CASSTYRTSGRGATDTQYF
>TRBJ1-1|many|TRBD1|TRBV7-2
TGTGCCAGCAGCTTAGAGGGTGGGACAGCCACCCTGAACACTGAAGCTTTCTTT
CASSLEGGTATLNTEAFF
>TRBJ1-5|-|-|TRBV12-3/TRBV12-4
TGTGCCAGCAGTCGCGGGTGGCAGTCAGCCCAGCATTTT
CASSRGWQSAQHF
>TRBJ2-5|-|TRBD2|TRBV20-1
TGCAGTGCTCCTGGACTAGCGGGAGCGGGAACCCAGTACTTC
CSAPGLAGAGTQYF
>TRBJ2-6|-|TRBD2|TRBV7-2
TGTGCCAGCAGCCCAGAAGCGGGAGCCTTAGGCTCTGGGGCCAACGTCCTGACTTTC
CASSPEAGALGSGANVLTF
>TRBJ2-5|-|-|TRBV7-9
TGTGCCAGCAGCTTCGCAGTGAACCAAGAGACCCAGTACTTC
CASSFAVNQETQYF
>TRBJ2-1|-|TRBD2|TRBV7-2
TGTGCCAGCAGCTACAGGGTAGCGGGAGGGCGGGATGAGCAGTTCTTC
CASSYRVAGGRDEQFF
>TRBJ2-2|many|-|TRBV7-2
TGTGCCAGCAGCCGCAACCGGGGGTCAGGTGCCGGGGAGCTGTTTTTT
CASSRNRGSGAGELFF
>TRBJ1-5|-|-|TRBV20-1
TGCAGTGCTCCCCGGGGTGAGGGTCAGCCCCAGCATTTT
CSAPRGEGQPQHF
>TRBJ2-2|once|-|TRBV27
TGTGCCAGCAGTGGGTCCGCCGGGACCGGGGAGCTGTTTTTT
CASSGSAGTGELFF
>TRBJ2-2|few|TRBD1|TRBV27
TGTGCCAGCAGTTCAGGGACAGGGAGCACCGGGGAGCTGTTTTTT
CASSSGTGSTGELFF
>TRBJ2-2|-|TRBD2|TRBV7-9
TGTGCTAGCAGCTCAATCGGTGCGGGAGACACCGGGGAGCTGTTTTTT
CASSSIGAGDTGELFF
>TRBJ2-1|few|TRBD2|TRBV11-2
TGTGCCAGCAGCTTAGAGGGGACTACTTACAATGAGCAGTTCTTC
CASSLEGTTYNEQFF
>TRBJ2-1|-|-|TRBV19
TGTGCCAGTAGTAGGGGCAGGCCAAATGAGCAGTTCTTC
CASSRGRPNEQFF
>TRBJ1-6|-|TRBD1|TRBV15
TGTGCCACCAGCAGCCTAGGCACGACAGGGTATAATTCACCCCTCCACTTT
CATSSLGTTGYNSPLHF
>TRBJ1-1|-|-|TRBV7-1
TGTGCCAGCAGCTCCCTAGAATACCCGAACACTGAAGCTTTCTTT
CASSSLEYPNTEAFF
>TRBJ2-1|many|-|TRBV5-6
TGTGCCAGCAGCTCTTTGGCCGGACGAAGCTCCTACAATGAGCAGTTCTTC
CASSSLAGRSSYNEQFF
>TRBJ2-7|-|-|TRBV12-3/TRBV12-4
TGTGCCAGCGGTTACTCTGCCTACGAGCAGTACTTC
CASGYSAYEQYF
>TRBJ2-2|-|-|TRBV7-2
TGTGCCAGCAGCTTAGATTGGGCCGGGGAGCTGTTTTTT
CASSLDWAGELFF